The 17 T cell receptor beta chains in this list originate from one sample, sequenced in a study of cytomegalovirus exposure and HLA in healthy donors. Primers for the PCR totalled 60 Vbeta and 13 Jbeta. Generated by immunoSEQ multiplex PCR, the TCRdb table keeps only in-frame clones and is missing some. The table shows approximately 120,000 clones, with about 84% occurring only once. The sequencing input was PBMCs. These receptors were taken from a man between 40 and 49 years old in good health and CMV-seronegative.

This clone was seen more than once but under ten times. This chain joins TRBV6-5 and TRBJ1-2, with 9 bases matching TRBD1. Germline V gives CDR1 MNHEY, CDR2 SVGAGI. The ends lost 2 bases at V and 7 bases at J; junction bases unmatched: 2. The CDR3 loop spans 13 amino acids. This CDR3 reads CASSYRTGAGYTF. The DNA of the CDR3 is TGTGCCAGCAGTTACAGGACAGGGGCTGGCTACACCTTC.

The chain is built from TRBV30 and TRBJ1-3, with D possibly matching TRBD1 (6 bases). The germline V gene encodes CDR1 GTSNPN and CDR2 SVGIG (reference sequence). Trimming removed 0 bases from V and 0 bases from J, with 12 bases in between. The length of the CDR3 is 16 residues. CDR3 nucleotides: TGTGCCTGGAGTGTATGGGGGGGGGCCTCTGGAAACACCATATATTTT. This gives the protein CAWSVWGGASGNTIYF. Using reference TRBV30 and TRBJ1-3 for the parts outside the CDR3, the full variable domain is SQTIHQWPATLVQPVGSPLSLECTVEGTSNPNLYWYRQAAGRGLQLLFYSVGIGQISSEVPQNLSASRPQDRQFILSSKKLLLSDSGFYLCAWSVWGGASGNTIYFGEGSWLTVV.

The chain combines TRBV19 with TRBJ1-1; TRBD1 is a possible D gene (5 bases). The germline gives CDR1 LNHDA, CDR2 SQIVND (reference sequence). V gave up 7 bases and J gave up 0 bases, with 21 bases separating them. The CDR3 loop spans 17 amino acids. The CDR3 spells CASTEQGRGPMNTEAFF. In DNA, the CDR3 is TGTGCCAGTACGGAACAAGGAAGGGGCCCTATGAACACTGAAGCTTTCTTT. The whole variable domain, remainder taken from reference TRBV19 and TRBJ1-1, is DGGITQSPKYLFRKEGQNVTLSCEQNLNHDAMYWYRQDPGQGLRLIYYSQIVNDFQKGDIAEGYSVSREKKESFPLTVTSAQKNPTAFYLCASTEQGRGPMNTEAFFGQGTRLTVV.

The rearrangement joins TRBV10-3 to TRBJ2-7, with D unclear. CDR1 and CDR2 (germline): ENHRY, SYGVKD. V shed 1 base and J shed 4 bases, with 11 bases lying between them. The length of the CDR3 is 14 residues. The CDR3 nucleotides are TGTGCCATCAGTGAGTTGACCAGGCCGTACGAGCAGTACTTC. Its protein is CAISELTRPYEQYF.

This clone was recorded only once. The gene calls are TRBV29-1 and TRBJ1-1; tentative D call: TRBD1 (5 bases). CDR1 and CDR2 from the germline V gene are SQVTM and ANQGSEA. The V and J ends lost 4 bases and 0 bases respectively, with 6 bases between them. This CDR3 spans 12 amino acids. CDR3 residues: CSVARVNTEAFF. The CDR3 DNA sequence: TGCAGCGTTGCCAGGGTGAACACTGAAGCTTTCTTT. The whole variable domain, filled in from reference TRBV29-1 and TRBJ1-1, reads SAVISQKPSRDICQRGTSLTIQCQVDSQVTMMFWYRQQPGQSLTLIATANQGSEATYESGFVIDKFPISRPNLTFSTLTVSNMSPEDSSIYLCSVARVNTEAFFGQGTRLTVV.

The J gene is TRBJ2-2, the V gene TRBV27; 9 bases are a match to TRBD2. Germline CDR1 MNHEY, CDR2 SMNVEV (reference sequence). This CDR3 is 18 amino acids long. The V gene end was trimmed by 4 bases and the J gene end by 3 bases; junction bases not matched to a gene: 12. The CDR3 region has the DNA TGTGCCAGCAGTTCGCGGGGGGGCACGTCCCCTTACACCGGGGAGCTGTTTTTT. It encodes CASSSRGGTSPYTGELFF.

This clone was picked up a small number of times. The chain couples TRBV2 to TRBJ2-7; D not resolved. Germline loops: CDR1 SNHLY, CDR2 FYNNEI. The CDR3 has 14 residues. The ends were cut back, 6 bases at V and 3 bases at J, with 15 bases in the middle. CDR3 amino acids: CASRKRQFDYEQYF. CDR3 sequence (DNA): TGTGCCAGCAGAAAGAGGCAGTTCGACTACGAGCAGTACTTC.

In its sample, this clone was seen a few times. The V gene is TRBV6-6, the J gene TRBJ2-3; the match to TRBD1 covers 7 bases. V trimming: 5 bases; J trimming: 3 bases; junction bases outside the gene matches: 2. This CDR3 is built from 13 residues. CDR1 MNHNY and CDR2 SVGAGI come from the germline V gene (reference sequence). In DNA form, the CDR3 reads TGTGCCAGCAGTAACAGGGGAACAGATACGCAGTATTTT. It is translated as CASSNRGTDTQYF.

V usage is TRBV5-1 and J usage is TRBJ2-5, with a possible D match to TRBD2 (6 bases). CDR1 and CDR2 (germline): SGHRS, YFSETQ. This CDR3 spans 14 amino acids. The V and J ends lost 4 bases and 1 base respectively, with 11 bases between them. As DNA, the CDR3 is TGCGCCAGCAGCGGCGGGACTTTCCAAGAGACCCAGTACTTC. This translates into CASSGGTFQETQYF.

J is TRBJ1-2 and V is TRBV2, with unresolved D. The CDR3 contains 13 residues. Per the germline V gene, CDR1 is SNHLY and CDR2 is FYNNEI. The germline V and J ends were trimmed by 6 bases and 6 bases, with 14 bases remaining between them. In DNA, the CDR3 is TGTGCCAGCAGGAAGAATCAGGCAGATGGCTACACCTTC. This sequence encodes CASRKNQADGYTF.

The genes are TRBV18 and TRBJ2-5; 7 nucleotides match TRBD1. The germline CDR1 and CDR2 sequences are KGHSH and LQKENI. The CDR3 spans 14 residues. V dropped 4 bases and J dropped 1; count of bases not matched to a gene: 3. Here the CDR3 reads CASSLRQGQETQYF. The CDR3 DNA is TGTGCCAGCTCACTGAGACAGGGCCAAGAGACCCAGTACTTC.

V gene TRBV6-6 combines with J gene TRBJ1-2, with a tentative D call TRBD1 (6 bases). This CDR3 spans 13 amino acids. Trimming shortened V by 4 bases and J by 6 bases, and 12 bases separated the two germline ends. From germline, CDR1 is MNHNY and CDR2 SVGAGI (reference sequence). CDR3 DNA: TGTGCCAGCAGTTCGGACAGCTCCCATGGCTACACCTTC. Translation gives CASSSDSSHGYTF.

The chain has TRBV28 and TRBJ1-3, with D unclear. Trimming shortened V by 4 bases and J by 0 bases, and 13 bases separated the two germline ends. Germline values: CDR1 MDHEN, CDR2 SYDVKM. The CDR3 loop spans 16 amino acids. In nucleotides, the CDR3 is TGTGCCAGCAGTTCCGCCCTCGGGAACTCTGGAAACACCATATATTTT. Encoded protein: CASSSALGNSGNTIYF.

The V and J genes are TRBV7-3 and TRBJ1-1, with D unresolved. The CDR3 spans 13 residues. V lost 6 bases, J lost 4 bases, and 12 bases lay in between. Germline V lookup: CDR1 SGHTA, CDR2 FQGTGA. The CDR3: CASSFSVGTEAFF. The CDR3 DNA is TGTGCCAGCAGTTTCTCTGTCGGCACTGAAGCTTTCTTT.

CDR3 sequence (DNA): TGTGCCAGCACCGCTAGGGGAGGGGTTGAGGACATTCAGTACTTC. Protein product: CASTARGGVEDIQYF. The chain uses TRBV27 and TRBJ2-4; TRBD2 agrees at 7 bases. Germline values: CDR1 MNHEY, CDR2 SMNVEV (reference sequence). The ends lost 7 bases at V and 8 bases at J; junction bases unmatched: 14. The CDR3 spans 15 residues.

The chain couples TRBV21-1 to TRBJ1-5. TRBV21-1 is described as a pseudogene. This CDR3 is built from 16 residues. CDR3 in amino acids: CASSKARVRCNQPQHF. In DNA, the CDR3 is TGTGCCAGCAGCAAAGCGCGAGTAAGATGCAATCAGCCCCAGCATTTT.

The rearrangement links TRBV27 to TRBJ1-4; 7 nucleotides line up with TRBD1. Germline V CDR1 and CDR2: MNHEY, SMNVEV (reference sequence). V gave up 5 bases and J gave up 4 bases; unmatched junction bases: 10. This CDR3 region has 16 residues. The CDR3 DNA reads as TGTGCCAGCAGTGCCAGACAGGGACGAATTAATGAAAAACTGTTTTTT. Protein: CASSARQGRINEKLFF.